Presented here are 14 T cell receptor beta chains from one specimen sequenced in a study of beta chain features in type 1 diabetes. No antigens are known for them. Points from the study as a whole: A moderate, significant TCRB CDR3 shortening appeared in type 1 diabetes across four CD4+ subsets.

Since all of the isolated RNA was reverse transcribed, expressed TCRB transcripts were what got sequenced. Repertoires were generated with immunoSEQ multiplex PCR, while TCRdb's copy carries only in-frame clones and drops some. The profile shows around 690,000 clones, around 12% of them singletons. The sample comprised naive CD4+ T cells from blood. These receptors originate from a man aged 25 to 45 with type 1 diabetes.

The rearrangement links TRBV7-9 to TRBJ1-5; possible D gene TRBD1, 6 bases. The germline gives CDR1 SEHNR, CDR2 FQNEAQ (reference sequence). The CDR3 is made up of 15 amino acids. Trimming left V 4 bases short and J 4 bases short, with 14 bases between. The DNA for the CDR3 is TGTGCCAGCAGCTCCGTTGGGGGCGCAAATCAGCCCCAGCATTTT. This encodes CASSSVGGANQPQHF.

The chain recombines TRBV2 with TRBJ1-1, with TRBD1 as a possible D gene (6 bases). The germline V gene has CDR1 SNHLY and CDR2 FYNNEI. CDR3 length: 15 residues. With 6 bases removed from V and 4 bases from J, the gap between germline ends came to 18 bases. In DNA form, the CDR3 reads TGTGCCAGCAGGAAAAGGGAGGGGGTGAGCACTGAAGCTTTCTTT. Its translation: CASRKREGVSTEAFF.

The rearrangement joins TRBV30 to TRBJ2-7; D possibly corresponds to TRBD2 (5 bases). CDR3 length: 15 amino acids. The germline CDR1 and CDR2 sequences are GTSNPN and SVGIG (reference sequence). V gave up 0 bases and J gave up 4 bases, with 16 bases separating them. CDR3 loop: CAWSVIRLARYEQYF. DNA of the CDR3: TGTGCCTGGAGTGTAATTCGGCTAGCTAGGTACGAGCAGTACTTC.

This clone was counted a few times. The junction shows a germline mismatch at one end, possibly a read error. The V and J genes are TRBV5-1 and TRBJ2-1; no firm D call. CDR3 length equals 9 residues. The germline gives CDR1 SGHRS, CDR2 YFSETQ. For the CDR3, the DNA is TGCGCCAGCGGCTTTGAGCAGTTCTTC. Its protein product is CASGFEQFF.

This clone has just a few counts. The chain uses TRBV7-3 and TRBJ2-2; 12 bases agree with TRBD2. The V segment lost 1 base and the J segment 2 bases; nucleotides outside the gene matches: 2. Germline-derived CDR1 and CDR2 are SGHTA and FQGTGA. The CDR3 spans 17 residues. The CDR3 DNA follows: TGTGCCAGCAGCTTAAGACTAGCGGGGGATAACACCGGGGAGCTGTTTTTT. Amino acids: CASSLRLAGDNTGELFF.

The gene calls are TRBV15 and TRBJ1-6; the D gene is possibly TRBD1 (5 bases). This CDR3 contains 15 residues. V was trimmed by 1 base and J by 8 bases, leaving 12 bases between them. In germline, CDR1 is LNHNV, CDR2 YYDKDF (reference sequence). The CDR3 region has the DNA TGTGCCACCAGCAGAGCTGGGGACGGGGATTCACCCCTCCACTTT. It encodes CATSRAGDGDSPLHF.

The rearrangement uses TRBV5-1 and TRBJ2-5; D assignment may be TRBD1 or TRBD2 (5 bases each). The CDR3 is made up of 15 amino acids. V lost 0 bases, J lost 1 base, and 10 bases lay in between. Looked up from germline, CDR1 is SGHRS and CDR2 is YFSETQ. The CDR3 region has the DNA TGCGCCAGCAGCTTGGCGGGGCCACCCCAAGAGACCCAGTACTTC. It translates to CASSLAGPPQETQYF.

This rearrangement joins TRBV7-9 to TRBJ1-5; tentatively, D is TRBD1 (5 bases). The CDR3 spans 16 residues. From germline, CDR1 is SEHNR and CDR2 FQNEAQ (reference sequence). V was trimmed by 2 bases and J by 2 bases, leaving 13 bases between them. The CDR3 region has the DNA TGTGCCAGCAGCTTAATCGGGGGTACGGGCAATCAGCCCCAGCATTTT. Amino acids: CASSLIGGTGNQPQHF.

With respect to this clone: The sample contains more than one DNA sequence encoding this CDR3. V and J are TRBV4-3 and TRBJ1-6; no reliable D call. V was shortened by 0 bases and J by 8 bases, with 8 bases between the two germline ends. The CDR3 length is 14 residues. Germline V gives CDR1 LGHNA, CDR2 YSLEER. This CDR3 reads CASSQERGDSPLHF. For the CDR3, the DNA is TGCGCCAGCAGCCAAGAACGCGGGGATTCACCCCTCCACTTT.

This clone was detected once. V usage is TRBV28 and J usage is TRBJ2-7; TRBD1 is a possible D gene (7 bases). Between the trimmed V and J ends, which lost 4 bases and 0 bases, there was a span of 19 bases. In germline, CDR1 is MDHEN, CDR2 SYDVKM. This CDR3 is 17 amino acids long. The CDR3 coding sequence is TGTGCCAGCAGTTCTACCTCGGCGGGACAGTTCTCCTACGAGCAGTACTTC. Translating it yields CASSSTSAGQFSYEQYF.

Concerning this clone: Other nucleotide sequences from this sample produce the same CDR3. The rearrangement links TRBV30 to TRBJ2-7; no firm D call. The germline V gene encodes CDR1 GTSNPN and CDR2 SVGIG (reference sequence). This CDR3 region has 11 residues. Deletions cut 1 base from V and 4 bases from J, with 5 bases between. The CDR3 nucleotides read TGTGCCTGGAGTGGGAGTTACGAGCAGTACTTC. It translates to CAWSGSYEQYF. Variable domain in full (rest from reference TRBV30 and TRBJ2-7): SQTIHQWPATLVQPVGSPLSLECTVEGTSNPNLYWYRQAAGRGLQLLFYSVGIGQISSEVPQNLSASRPQDRQFILSSKKLLLSDSGFYLCAWSGSYEQYFGPGTRLTVT.

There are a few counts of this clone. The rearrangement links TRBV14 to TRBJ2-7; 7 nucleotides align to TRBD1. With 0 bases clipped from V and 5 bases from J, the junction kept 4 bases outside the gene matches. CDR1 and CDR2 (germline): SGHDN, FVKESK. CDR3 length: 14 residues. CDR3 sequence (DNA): TGTGCCAGCAGCCAAGATAGGGGGCGGGACGAGCAGTACTTC. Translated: CASSQDRGRDEQYF.

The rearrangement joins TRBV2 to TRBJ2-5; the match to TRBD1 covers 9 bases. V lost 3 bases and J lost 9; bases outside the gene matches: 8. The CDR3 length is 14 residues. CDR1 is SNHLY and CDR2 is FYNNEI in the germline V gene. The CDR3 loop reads CASSDGTGQGSQYF. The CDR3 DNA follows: TGTGCCAGCAGTGATGGGACAGGGCAAGGGTCCCAGTACTTC. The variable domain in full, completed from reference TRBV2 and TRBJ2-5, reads EPEVTQTPSHQVTQMGQEVILRCVPISNHLYFYWYRQILGQKVEFLVSFYNNEISEKSEIFDDQFSVERPDGSNFTLKIRSTKLEDSAMYFCASSDGTGQGSQYFGPGTRLLVL.

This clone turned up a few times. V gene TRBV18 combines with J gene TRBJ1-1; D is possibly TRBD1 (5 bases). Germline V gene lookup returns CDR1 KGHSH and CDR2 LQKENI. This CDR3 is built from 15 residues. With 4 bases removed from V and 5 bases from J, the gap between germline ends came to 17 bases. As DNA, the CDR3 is TGTGCCAGCTCACTTAACTCTAGACAGCGAACTGAAGCTTTCTTT. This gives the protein CASSLNSRQRTEAFF.